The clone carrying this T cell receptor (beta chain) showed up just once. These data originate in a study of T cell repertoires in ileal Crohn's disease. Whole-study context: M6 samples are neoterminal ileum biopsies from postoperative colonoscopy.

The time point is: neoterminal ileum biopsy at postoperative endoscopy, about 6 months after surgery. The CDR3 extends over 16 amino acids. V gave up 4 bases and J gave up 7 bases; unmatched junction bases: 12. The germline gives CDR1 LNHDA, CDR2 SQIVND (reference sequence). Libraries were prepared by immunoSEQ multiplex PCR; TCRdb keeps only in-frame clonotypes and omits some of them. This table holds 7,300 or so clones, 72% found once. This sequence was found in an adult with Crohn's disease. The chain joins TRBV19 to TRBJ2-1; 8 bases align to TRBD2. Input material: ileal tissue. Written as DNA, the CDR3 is TGTGCCAGTAGTACCCTTACGGGAGGGCATGTAAATGAGCAGTTCTTC. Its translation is CASSTLTGGHVNEQFF.